This T cell receptor (beta chain) was sequenced in a study of CD8 T cells in ankylosing spondylitis. As concerns this clonotype: The antigen remains undetermined.

Study observations and caveats: A subset of motif variants has previously been described in the synovial fluid and blood of reactive arthritis. Matched ankylosing spondylitis synovial fluid reportedly contained a significantly enriched population of disease-linked clones. A TCR beta motif of several highly homologous variants appeared characteristic of ankylosing spondylitis blood.

Scientists made TCR beta libraries using quantitative 5'-RACE with molecular barcodes. Via MiXCR, TCRdb re-called the 5' RACE reads, giving one row per CDR3 protein. Of hundreds of thousands of distinct CDR3 sequences in the sample, 8% to 10% were seen once. The sequence was obtained from a female donor with ankylosing spondylitis or in good health (not recorded which). Specimen: blood, either unsorted or a sorted T cell fraction (not recorded which).

DNA for the CDR3: TGTGCCAGCAGCCTAAGACAAACACGCACAGATACGCAGTATTTT. Translating it yields CASSLRQTRTDTQYF. The rearrangement uses TRBV7-2 and TRBJ2-3; no firm D call. V was cut by 5 bases and J by 1 base, with 13 bases left in between. The CDR3 has 15 amino acids. The germline V gene encodes CDR1 SGHTA and CDR2 FQGNSA.